This entry is about one TCR beta chain. Its antigen remains unidentified. The CDR3 extends 3 residues past the end of the read, so its final part is completed from the germline J gene. This sample is part of a study of Tregs in tolerant kidney transplant recipients. Regarding the study as a whole: Tolerant patients' donor-specific Tregs expanded beyond overall Tregs, suggesting antigen-driven growth. Expanding Tregs on activated donor B cells appeared to best identify donor-specific TCRbeta clones.

The nonmyeloablative bone marrow transplants came from related graft donors, with transient mixed chimerism. Libraries were prepared by immunoSEQ multiplex PCR; TCRdb keeps only in-frame clonotypes and omits some of them. The sample totals under 35,000 clones. This CDR3 has 10 amino acids. The sample consisted of CD4+ T cells from blood (PBMCs), taken 24 months after the transplant. V usage is TRBV12-3 or TRBV12-4 and J usage is TRBJ1-2, with D possibly TRBD1 on 5 matching bases. The sequence derives from a human patient who received a combined kidney and bone marrow transplant. The T cells may come from the graft donor. The sequenced CDR3 bases are TGTGAAAAGGGGAGCTATGGC. It codes for CEKGSYG. The CDR3 reads in full as CEKGSYGYTF.